This entry concerns a single T cell receptor (beta chain). Only in-frame clones appear in the TCRdb table, and some are missing; sequencing was by immunoSEQ multiplex PCR. Among 85,000 to 130,000 clones listed, approximately 78% were seen once. The sample comes from a study of T cell clones after liver transplantation. Turning to the study itself: TCRbeta sequencing after a pre-transplant mixed lymphocyte reaction identified graft-donor-reactive clones, later tracked in post-transplant blood.

The V end was cut by 4 bases, the J end by 2 bases, with 14 bases between. CDR3 size: 15 residues. The germline V gene encodes CDR1 SGHKS and CDR2 YYEKEE (reference sequence). The TCR comes from a human donor who received a liver transplant. The source material was CD4+ T cells from blood, sampled before liver transplant. The rearrangement uses TRBV5-5 and TRBJ2-3; tentatively, D is TRBD1 (5 bases). The CDR3 loop reads CASSPGRSHTDTQYF. CDR3 DNA sequence: TGTGCCAGCAGCCCAGGGCGGAGCCACACAGATACGCAGTATTTT. Combining the CDR3 with reference TRBV5-5 and TRBJ2-3 gives the whole variable domain DAGVTQSPTHLIKTRGQQVTLRCSPISGHKSVSWYQQVLGQGPQFIFQYYEKEERGRGNFPDRFSARQFPNYSSELNVNALLLGDSALYLCASSPGRSHTDTQYFGPGTRLTVL.